Listed below are T cell receptor beta chains from one sample, sequenced in a study of blood T cell repertoires in COVID-19. TCRdb's copy holds only in-frame clones and misses some; the assay was immunoSEQ multiplex PCR. The profile covers approximately 190,000 clones, with less than 90% appearing a single time and approximately 2.3% taken by the ten largest. The specimen sequenced was peripheral blood. These TCRs come from a man aged 65-85 years with active or convalescent COVID-19. CDR3s include the opening cysteine and the closing phenylalanine or tryptophan. A D gene is named only where the DNA matches it firmly. Part of the rows lack a size; the others show once, few, many or a class for expanded clones.

CASSGASYGNIQYF,TGTGCCAGCAGTGGAGCTAGCTATGGGAACATTCAGTACTTC,TRBJ2-4,TRBV2,.,.
CASSRRRDTLNTEAFF,TGTGCCAGCAGCCGCCGCCGGGACACCTTGAACACTGAAGCTTTCTTT,TRBJ1-1,TRBV25-1,.,.
CASSLRGGRADTQYF,TGTGCCAGCAGCTTACGAGGCGGGCGGGCAGATACGCAGTATTTT,TRBJ2-3,TRBV7-2,.,.
CSASLAGALSRGTQYF,TGCAGTGCTAGTTTGGCGGGAGCCCTCTCCCGGGGGACCCAGTACTTC,TRBJ2-5,TRBV20-1,.,TRBD2
CASTPGRLSTDTQYF,TGTGCCAGTACTCCCGGGAGACTTAGCACAGATACGCAGTATTTT,TRBJ2-3,TRBV19,few,.
CAISGGSGSRETQYF,TGTGCCATCAGTGGGGGTAGCGGGAGTAGGGAGACCCAGTACTTC,TRBJ2-5,TRBV10-3,.,TRBD2
CASRASGTQPRSPLHF,TGTGCCAGCAGAGCCAGCGGGACCCAGCCACGTTCACCCCTCCACTTT,TRBJ1-6,TRBV25-1,.,.
CASSLGRSSYEQYF,TGTGCCAGCAGCCTAGGAAGGAGCTCCTACGAGCAGTACTTC,TRBJ2-7,TRBV9,.,.
CASSVVPGGETQYF,TGTGCCAGCAGCGTAGTCCCAGGGGGAGAGACCCAGTACTTC,TRBJ2-5,TRBV9,.,TRBD1
CASMRGTGGQPQHF,TGTGCCAGCATGAGAGGGACAGGGGGTCAGCCCCAGCATTTT,TRBJ1-5,TRBV6-5,.,TRBD1
CASSPGVNYGYTF,TGCGCCAGCAGTCCAGGGGTTAACTATGGCTACACCTTC,TRBJ1-2,TRBV4-3,.,.
CASSYPSTGGNEQFF,TGTGCCAGCAGCTATCCTAGCACCGGGGGCAATGAGCAGTTCTTC,TRBJ2-1,TRBV7-8,.,.
CASAQGLGTQYF,TGTGCCAGCGCCCAGGGGTTGGGTACGCAGTATTTT,TRBJ2-3,TRBV6-5,.,.
CASKTDTGGMGYTF,TGCGCCAGCAAAACAGACACAGGGGGCATGGGCTACACCTTC,TRBJ1-2,TRBV10-2,once,TRBD1
CASSLGTVYEQYF,TGTGCCAGCAGTTTAGGGACAGTCTACGAGCAGTACTTC,TRBJ2-7,TRBV12-3/TRBV12-4,.,.
CASSPLGWTETGNSPLHF,TGTGCCAGCAGCCCATTAGGGTGGACAGAAACTGGTAATTCACCCCTCCACTTT,TRBJ1-6,TRBV7-9,.,.
CSVGQGSSTDTQYF,TGCAGCGTAGGACAGGGGTCTAGCACAGATACGCAGTATTTT,TRBJ2-3,TRBV29-1,.,TRBD1
CASSPADSYGYTF,TGCGCCAGCAGCCCAGCGGATAGCTATGGCTACACCTTC,TRBJ1-2,TRBV5-1,once,.
CASSGLHGTNEKLFF,TGTGCCAGCAGCGGGCTACACGGCACTAATGAAAAACTGTTTTTT,TRBJ1-4,TRBV7-2,once,.
CASSQVSETQYF,TGTGCCAGCAGCCAAGTTAGCGAGACCCAGTACTTC,TRBJ2-5,TRBV3-1/TRBV3-2,few,.
CATGTSGSLGEQYF,TGTGCCACCGGGACTAGCGGGAGTCTGGGGGAGCAGTACTTC,TRBJ2-7,TRBV30,.,TRBD2
CASSFLQLASDTQYF,TGTGCCAGCAGTTTCCTGCAGCTAGCGTCAGATACGCAGTATTTT,TRBJ2-3,TRBV28,.,.
CAWTYGELASYEQYF,TGTGCCTGGACCTACGGGGAGCTAGCCTCCTACGAGCAGTACTTC,TRBJ2-7,TRBV30,.,.
CASSYHRVGQGEQYF,TGTGCCAGCAGTTACCATCGAGTAGGGCAGGGCGAGCAGTACTTC,TRBJ2-7,TRBV6-2/TRBV6-3,.,.
CASSPGGSNTEAFF,TGCGCCAGCAGTCCAGGGGGGTCTAACACTGAAGCTTTCTTT,TRBJ1-1,TRBV5-1,.,TRBD1
CASSQDQRPSLTEQYF,TGCGCCAGCAGCCAAGATCAGCGACCCAGTCTCACCGAGCAGTACTTC,TRBJ2-7,TRBV4-1,.,.
CASSFSPDSTRPQHF,TGTGCCAGCAGTTTCTCTCCGGACAGCACCCGGCCCCAGCATTTT,TRBJ1-5,TRBV6-5,.,.
CARSSSGGSNQPQHF,TGTGCCAGAAGCAGCAGTGGCGGTTCCAATCAGCCCCAGCATTTT,TRBJ1-5,TRBV7-5,.,.
CAWSVRSGGGNTIYF,TGTGCCTGGAGTGTAAGGTCGGGTGGTGGAAACACCATATATTTT,TRBJ1-3,TRBV30,.,.
CASSLTTGTVSGNTIYF,TGTGCCAGCAGCCTTACGACAGGGACGGTCTCCGGAAACACCATATATTTT,TRBJ1-3,TRBV7-9,.,TRBD1
CASSEKWTGEDGNQPQHF,TGTGCCAGCAGCGAAAAGTGGACAGGGGAAGATGGCAATCAGCCCCAGCATTTT,TRBJ1-5,TRBV6-1,few,TRBD1
CASSQGLAGYNEQFF,TGTGCCAGCAGCCAAGGTCTTGCGGGTTACAATGAGCAGTTCTTC,TRBJ2-1,TRBV4-2,.,.
CASSLGRGTGGATNEKLFF,TGTGCCAGCAGCTTAGGAAGGGGGACGGGAGGTGCAACTAATGAAAAACTGTTTTTT,TRBJ1-4,TRBV7-9,once,.
CSAPLQTEAFF,TGCAGTGCCCCTCTTCAGACTGAAGCTTTCTTT,TRBJ1-1,TRBV20-1,.,.
CASSMGYRASGGTDTQYF,TGTGCCAGTAGTATGGGGTACCGCGCTTCGGGGGGCACAGATACGCAGTATTTT,TRBJ2-3,TRBV19,.,.
CASSLGSGGAEQYF,TGTGCCAGCAGCTTAGGTAGCGGGGGAGCAGAGCAGTACTTC,TRBJ2-7,TRBV13,.,TRBD2
CASSAGGSGNTIYF,TGTGCCAGCAGCGCGGGGGGCTCTGGAAACACCATATATTTT,TRBJ1-3,TRBV7-9,few,.
CASSYVPRDGYTF,TGTGCCAGCAGTTACGTGCCGAGGGATGGCTACACCTTC,TRBJ1-2,TRBV6-6,.,.
CASSRPGTSRNTGELFF,TGTGCCAGTAGTCGGCCCGGGACTAGCAGAAACACCGGGGAGCTGTTTTTT,TRBJ2-2,TRBV19,.,TRBD2
CASGTDQETQYF,TGTGCCAGCGGGACAGACCAAGAGACCCAGTACTTC,TRBJ2-5,TRBV28,.,TRBD1
CSASQREGIKDEQYF,TGCAGTGCTAGTCAGCGGGAGGGGATAAAGGACGAGCAGTACTTC,TRBJ2-7,TRBV20-1,.,TRBD2
CASSAGTSNSPLHF,TGTGCCAGCAGCGCCGGGACATCAAATTCACCCCTCCACTTT,TRBJ1-6,TRBV9,once,.
CASSPQGATGELFF,TGTGCCAGCTCACCACAGGGGGCAACCGGGGAGCTGTTTTTT,TRBJ2-2,TRBV18,.,TRBD1
CASSYMLTGVVYQPQHF,TGTGCCAGCAGTTATATGCTGACAGGGGTTGTATATCAGCCCCAGCATTTT,TRBJ1-5,TRBV6-2/TRBV6-3,.,TRBD1
CASSRDRTSGRLTEINNEQFF,TGTGCCAGCAGCCGCGACAGGACTAGCGGGAGACTCACTGAAATCAACAATGAGCAGTTCTTC,TRBJ2-1,TRBV3-1/TRBV3-2,.,TRBD2
CASSLGVDSPLHF,TGCGCCAGCAGCTTGGGAGTGGATTCACCCCTCCACTTT,TRBJ1-6,TRBV5-1,.,.
CASRPDRGGTGELFF,TGTGCCAGCAGACCGGACAGGGGAGGCACCGGGGAGCTGTTTTTT,TRBJ2-2,TRBV9,few,TRBD1
CASSLQGEDEKLFF,TGTGCCAGCAGCTTACAGGGCGAAGATGAAAAACTGTTTTTT,TRBJ1-4,TRBV7-2,.,.
CASSPLGTGPHEQYF,TGTGCCAGCTCACCACTCGGGACAGGGCCCCACGAGCAGTACTTC,TRBJ2-7,TRBV18,few,TRBD1
CASSLEGASYNEQFF,TGTGCCAGCAGCTTGGAGGGGGCATCCTACAATGAGCAGTTCTTC,TRBJ2-1,TRBV5-5,.,TRBD1
CASSLDSFRGGYF,TGTGCCAGCAGCTTAGACTCTTTCAGGGGTGGGTACTTC,TRBJ2-7,TRBV11-2,.,.
CASSYSHPRNTGELFF,TGTGCCAGCAGTTACTCCCACCCTAGGAACACCGGGGAGCTGTTTTTT,TRBJ2-2,TRBV6-2/TRBV6-3,.,.
CASSAYYNEQFF,TGTGCCAGCAGCGCCTACTACAATGAGCAGTTCTTC,TRBJ2-1,TRBV7-9,.,.
CATSRGGQGTNEQFF,TGTGCCACCAGCAGAGGGGGACAGGGTACCAATGAGCAGTTCTTC,TRBJ2-1,TRBV15,few,TRBD1
CASSQPGQGVKKLFF,TGTGCCAGCAGCCAGCCGGGACAGGGGGTGAAAAAACTGTTTTTT,TRBJ1-4,TRBV11-2,.,TRBD1